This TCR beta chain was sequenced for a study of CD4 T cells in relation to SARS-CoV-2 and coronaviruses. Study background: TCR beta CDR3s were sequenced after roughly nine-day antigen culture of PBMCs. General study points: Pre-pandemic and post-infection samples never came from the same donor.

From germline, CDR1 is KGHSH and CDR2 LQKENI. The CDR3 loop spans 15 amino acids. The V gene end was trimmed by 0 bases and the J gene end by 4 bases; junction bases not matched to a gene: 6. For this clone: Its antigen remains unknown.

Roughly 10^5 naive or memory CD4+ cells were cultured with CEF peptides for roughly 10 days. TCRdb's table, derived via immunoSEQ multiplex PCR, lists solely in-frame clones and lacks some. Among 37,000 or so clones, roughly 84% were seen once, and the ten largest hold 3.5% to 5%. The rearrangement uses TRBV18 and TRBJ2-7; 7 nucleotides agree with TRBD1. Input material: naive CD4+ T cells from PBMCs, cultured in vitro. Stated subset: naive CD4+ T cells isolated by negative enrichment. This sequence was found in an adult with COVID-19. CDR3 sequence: CASSPPGQGVYEQYF. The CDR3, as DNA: TGTGCCAGCTCACCACCTGGGCAGGGGGTATACGAGCAGTACTTC.